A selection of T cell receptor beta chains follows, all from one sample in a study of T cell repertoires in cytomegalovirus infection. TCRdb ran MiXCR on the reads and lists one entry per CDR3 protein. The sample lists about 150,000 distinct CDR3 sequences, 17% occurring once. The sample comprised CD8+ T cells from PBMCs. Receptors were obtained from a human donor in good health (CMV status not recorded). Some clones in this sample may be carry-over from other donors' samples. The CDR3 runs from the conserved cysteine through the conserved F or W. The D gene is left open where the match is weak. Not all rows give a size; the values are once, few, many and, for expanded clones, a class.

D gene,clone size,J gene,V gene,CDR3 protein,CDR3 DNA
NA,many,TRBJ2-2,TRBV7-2,CASGPNTGELFF,TGTGCCAGCGGACCGAACACCGGGGAGCTGTTTTTT
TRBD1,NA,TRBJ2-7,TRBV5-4,CASSLMGQYLSYEQYF,TGTGCCAGCAGCTTGATGGGACAGTACCTATCCTACGAGCAGTACTTC
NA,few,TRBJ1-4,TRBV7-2,CAVLTRGEKLFF,TGTGCCGTCCTAACCCGGGGTGAAAAACTGTTTTTT
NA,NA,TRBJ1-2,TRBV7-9,CASSLSRAYGYTF,TGTGCCAGCAGCTTATCCAGGGCCTATGGCTACACCTTC
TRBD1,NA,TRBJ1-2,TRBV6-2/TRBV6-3,CASSYRKPGGDYGYTF,TGTGCCAGCAGTTATAGGAAACCAGGGGGCGACTATGGCTACACCTTC
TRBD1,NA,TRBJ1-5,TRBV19,CASSILRDRGNQPQHF,TGTGCCAGTAGTATACTCCGGGACAGGGGCAATCAGCCCCAGCATTTT
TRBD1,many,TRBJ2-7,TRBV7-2,CASSFRDRGTDEQYF,TGTGCCAGCAGCTTCCGGGACAGGGGTACTGACGAGCAGTACTTC
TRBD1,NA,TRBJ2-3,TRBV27,CASSHTGDFTDTQYF,TGTGCCAGCAGCCATACAGGGGATTTCACAGATACGCAGTATTTT
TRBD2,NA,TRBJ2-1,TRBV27,CASSLSREEGWNEQFF,TGTGCCAGCAGTCTGTCCCGGGAGGAAGGATGGAATGAGCAGTTCTTC
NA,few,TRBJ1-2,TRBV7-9,CASSSPSHGGYTF,TGTGCCAGCAGCTCCCCGTCCCATGGGGGCTACACCTTC
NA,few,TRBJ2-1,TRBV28,CASSFPGAQDEQFF,TGTGCCAGCAGTTTCCCAGGGGCCCAGGATGAGCAGTTCTTC
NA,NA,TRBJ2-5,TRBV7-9,CASSLLPETQYF,TGTGCCAGCAGCTTACTCCCAGAGACCCAGTACTTC
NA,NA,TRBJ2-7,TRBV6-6,CASTEGGGYEQYF,TGTGCCAGCACCGAGGGAGGGGGCTACGAGCAGTACTTC
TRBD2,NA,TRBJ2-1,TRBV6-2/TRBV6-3,CASRRTSGSKRYNEQFF,TGTGCCAGCCGAAGGACTAGCGGGAGTAAAAGGTACAATGAGCAGTTCTTC
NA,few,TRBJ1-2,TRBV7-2,CASTEGRDGYTF,TGTGCCAGCACCGAAGGGAGAGATGGCTACACCTTC
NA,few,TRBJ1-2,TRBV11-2,CASSLGRLNGYTF,TGTGCCAGCAGCTTAGGGCGATTAAATGGCTACACCTTC
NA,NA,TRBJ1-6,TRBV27,CASSLQNSPLHF,TGTGCCAGCAGTCTCCAAAATTCACCCCTCCACTTT
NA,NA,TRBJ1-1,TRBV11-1,CASSLNNREVITEAFF,TGTGCCAGCAGCCTCAACAACAGGGAGGTCATCACTGAAGCTTTCTTT
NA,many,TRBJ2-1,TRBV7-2,CASSLTRNSYNEQFF,TGTGCCAGCAGCTTGACTAGAAACTCCTACAATGAGCAGTTCTTC
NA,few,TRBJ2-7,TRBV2,CASSGREQYF,TGTGCCAGCAGTGGCAGGGAGCAGTACTTC
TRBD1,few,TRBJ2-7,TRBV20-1,CSARDQGVRTYEQYF,TGCAGTGCTAGAGATCAGGGGGTAAGGACCTACGAGCAGTACTTC
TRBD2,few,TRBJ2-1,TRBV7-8,CASSLYGTSGGPINEQFF,TGTGCCAGCAGCTTATATGGGACTAGCGGGGGCCCCATCAATGAGCAGTTCTTC
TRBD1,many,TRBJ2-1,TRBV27,CASAHRGSYNEQFF,TGTGCCAGCGCCCACAGGGGGTCCTACAATGAGCAGTTCTTC
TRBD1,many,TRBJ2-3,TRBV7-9,CASSSIGTAGTDTQYF,TGTGCCAGCAGCTCTATCGGGACAGCCGGCACAGATACGCAGTATTTT
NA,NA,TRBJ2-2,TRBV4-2,CASSQGGELSAGELFF,TGTGCCAGCAGCCAAGGTGGGGAGCTTTCCGCCGGGGAGCTGTTTTTT
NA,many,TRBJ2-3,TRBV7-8,CASMRGAPSTDTQYF,TGTGCCAGCATGCGGGGCGCCCCGAGCACAGATACGCAGTATTTT
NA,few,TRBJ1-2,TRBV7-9,CASSWPGQKPHYGYTF,TGTGCCAGCAGCTGGCCCGGACAGAAACCCCACTATGGCTACACCTTC
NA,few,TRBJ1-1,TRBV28,CASSPLDSGFEAFF,TGTGCCAGCAGTCCACTAGACAGTGGGTTTGAAGCTTTCTTT
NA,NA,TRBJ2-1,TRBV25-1,CAARGAEKQFF,TGTGCAGCGAGGGGGGCAGAGAAGCAGTTCTTC
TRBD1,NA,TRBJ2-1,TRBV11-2,CASSLFPRGSSNEQFF,TGTGCCAGCAGCTTATTCCCCAGGGGGAGTTCCAATGAGCAGTTCTTC
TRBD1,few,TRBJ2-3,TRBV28,CASSGRGLTDTQYF,TGTGCCAGCAGCGGAAGGGGGCTAACAGATACGCAGTATTTT
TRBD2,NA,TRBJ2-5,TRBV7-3,CASSTLGTRGNETQYF,TGTGCCAGCAGCACCCTCGGGACTAGAGGAAACGAGACCCAGTACTTC
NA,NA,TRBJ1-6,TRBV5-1,CASSPAGSSPLHF,TGCGCCAGCAGCCCAGCCGGGTCTTCACCCCTCCACTTT
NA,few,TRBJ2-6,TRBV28,CASSLDVPGANVLTF,TGTGCCAGCAGTCTGGACGTTCCTGGGGCCAACGTCCTGACTTTC
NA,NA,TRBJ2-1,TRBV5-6,CASTPYGAGKQFF,TGTGCCAGCACCCCCTACGGAGCGGGCAAGCAGTTCTTC